The present T cell receptor beta chain was sequenced within a study of blood T cell repertoires in COVID-19. Study context: Sites in the United States, Italy and Spain provided acute and convalescent COVID-19 samples. PBMCs, B-cell-depleted T cells, or T cells provided the cDNA or gDNA that made up the material.

The germline V and J ends were trimmed by 4 bases and 9 bases, with 16 bases remaining between them. Germline-derived CDR1 and CDR2 are LGHNA and YSLEER. The CDR3 sequence is 14 residues long. This clone showed up just once. In the original workflow: By means of reference gene primer amplification, nucleated cell counts were estimated. Libraries were prepared by immunoSEQ multiplex PCR; TCRdb keeps only in-frame clonotypes and omits some of them. V and J calls and clone size are as listed in that table; D and trimming were resolved from the DNA. The table lists 110,000 to 150,000 clones, approximately 84% of them singletons.

The clonotype was recovered from a human donor in a cohort sampled during active COVID-19. The chain combines TRBV4-3 with TRBJ2-1; the D gene is possibly TRBD1 (5 bases). The sequenced material came from peripheral blood. The CDR3 sequence is CASSRLGRGGEQFF. In nucleotides, the CDR3 is TGCGCCAGCAGCCGCCTCGGAAGGGGCGGTGAGCAGTTCTTC.